Below, 12 T cell receptor beta chains from the same sample are listed, as sequenced in a study of T cell repertoires in cytomegalovirus infection. Via MiXCR, TCRdb re-called the reads, giving one row per CDR3 protein. The table records hundreds of thousands of distinct CDR3 sequences, under 55% of them present only once. For these TCRs, the target antigens are not known. The specimen was cultured PBMCs, collected from culture after CMV antigen stimulation. Receptor source: a human donor in good health (CMV status not recorded). Some clones in this sample may be carry-over from other donors' samples.

This clonotype was detected only a few times. The V gene is TRBV19, the J gene TRBJ1-5; 7 nucleotides line up with TRBD1. CDR3 length: 15 amino acids. After removal of 8 bases from V and 10 bases from J, the junction contained 17 bases not matched to a gene. In germline, CDR1 is LNHDA, CDR2 SQIVND (reference sequence). Here the CDR3 reads CASQNRDRDGRPQHF. DNA of the CDR3: TGTGCCAGTCAGAACAGAGACAGGGACGGTCGACCCCAGCATTTT.

The chain recombines TRBV24-1 with TRBJ2-6; D is undetermined. CDR3 length: 15 amino acids. V lost 4 bases and J 0 bases, leaving 6 bases between the germline ends. The germline V gene encodes CDR1 KGHDR and CDR2 SFDVKD. Here the CDR3 reads CATSEVNSGANVLTF. CDR3 nucleotides: TGTGCCACCAGTGAGGTCAACTCTGGGGCCAACGTCCTGACTTTC.

This clonotype was observed once. The genes are TRBV6-2 or TRBV6-3 and TRBJ2-7, with D unclear. The length of the CDR3 is 12 residues. CDR1 is MNHEY, CDR2 SVGEGT, per germline. V lost 6 bases and J lost 7, with 13 bases in between. CDR3 loop: CASSPKRREQYF. CDR3 in DNA: TGTGCCAGCAGCCCCAAACGGCGAGAGCAGTACTTC.

The chain couples TRBV12-3 or TRBV12-4 to TRBJ2-7, with a tentative D call TRBD1 (6 bases). The CDR3 has 12 residues. Between the trimmed V and J ends, which lost 5 bases and 2 bases, there was a span of 7 bases. This chain's CDR3 is CASSRTAYEQYF. The DNA for the CDR3 is TGTGCCAGCAGTCGGACAGCCTACGAGCAGTACTTC.

This chain connects TRBV27 to TRBJ1-2, with TRBD1 identical over 7 bases. V shed 5 bases and J 2 bases; nucleotides not matched to a gene: 8. Per germline, CDR1 MNHEY and CDR2 SMNVEV (reference sequence). CDR3 size: 15 residues. The CDR3 region has the DNA TGTGCCAGCAGTGACTACACAGGGGTAAACTATGGCTACACCTTC. Translating it yields CASSDYTGVNYGYTF.

The chain uses TRBV10-3 and TRBJ1-2; the match to TRBD1 covers 9 bases. The CDR3 has 11 residues. Trimming at V came to 11 bases and at J to 7 bases, leaving 5 bases not matched to a gene. Germline V gene lookup returns CDR1 ENHRY and CDR2 SYGVKD. The CDR3 reads CAASTGGGYTF. The DNA of the CDR3 is TGTGCCGCTTCGACAGGGGGTGGCTACACCTTC.

The chain recombines TRBV10-2 with TRBJ1-1; 10 positions match TRBD1. The ends lost 10 bases at V and 5 bases at J; junction bases unmatched: 7. This CDR3 has 13 residues. Germline-derived CDR1 and CDR2 are WSHSY and SAAADI. This chain's CDR3 is CATRQGAGTEAFF. The CDR3 nucleotides are TGCGCCACCCGACAGGGGGCGGGTACTGAAGCTTTCTTT.

This clonotype was found a few times. The J gene is TRBJ2-5, the V gene TRBV12-3 or TRBV12-4; 9 bases are a match to TRBD2. The CDR3 covers 15 residues. With V trimmed by 4 bases and J by 5 bases, 8 bases remained unmatched. The CDR3 protein is CASSSIAGERETQYF. The CDR3 coding sequence is TGTGCCAGCAGTTCCATAGCGGGAGAGAGGGAGACCCAGTACTTC.

This clonotype was counted only a few times. The DNA for the CDR3 is TGTGCCAGCAAGCAGGAGGACTTTAGCGGAATCACAGATACGCAGTATTTT. Translation gives CASKQEDFSGITDTQYF. This chain uses TRBV11-1 with TRBJ2-3, with a weak D call TRBD2 (6 bases). The ends were cut back, 7 bases at V and 2 bases at J, with 22 bases in the middle. CDR1 and CDR2 from the germline V gene are SGHAT and FQDESV (reference sequence). The CDR3 loop spans 17 amino acids.

The chain joins TRBV20-1 to TRBJ2-5, with 10 bases matching TRBD2. The germline CDR1 and CDR2 sequences are DFQATT and SNEGSKA (reference sequence). After removal of 8 bases from V and 4 bases from J, the junction contained 10 bases not matched to a gene. The CDR3 sequence is 14 residues long. The CDR3 loop reads CSPSPSGRGETQYF. For the CDR3, the DNA is TGCAGTCCAAGTCCTAGCGGGAGAGGAGAGACCCAGTACTTC.

This clonotype has a single count. This chain connects TRBV19 to TRBJ1-2; 8 positions agree with TRBD1. Unmatched junction bases numbered 4, after V lost 6 bases and J lost 4 bases. Germline-derived CDR1 and CDR2 are LNHDA and SQIVND (reference sequence). The CDR3 is made up of 13 amino acids. This CDR3 is CASRTGALYGYTF. The CDR3 bases are TGTGCCAGTAGGACAGGGGCCCTCTATGGCTACACCTTC.

In its sample, this clonotype was seen a few times. The chain recombines TRBV7-6 with TRBJ2-1; 7 bases match TRBD2. CDR3 length: 17 amino acids. Germline V CDR1 and CDR2: SGHVS, FNYEAQ. After removal of 1 base from V and 5 bases from J, the junction contained 11 bases not matched to a gene. This CDR3 reads CASSLGFRGRGNNEQFF. CDR3 sequence (DNA): TGTGCCAGCAGCTTAGGCTTCCGGGGGAGGGGAAACAATGAGCAGTTCTTC. The full variable domain, in which reference TRBV7-6 and TRBJ2-1 provide the parts outside the CDR3, is GAGVSQSPRYKVTKRGQDVALRCDPISGHVSLYWYRQALGQGPEFLTYFNYEAQQDKSGLPNDRFSAERPEGSISTLTIQRTEQRDSAMYRCASSLGFRGRGNNEQFFGPGTRLTVL.